This entry is about one T cell receptor (beta chain). What it recognizes is unknown. Reverse transcription used about 0.5 to 1 ug RNA and random hexamers. Across 54 Vbeta and 13 Jbeta, immunoSEQ multiplex PCR amplified TCR beta CDR3. A single record per CDR3 protein comes from TCRdb applying MiXCR to the immunoSEQ multiplex PCR reads. The sample has 180,000 or so distinct CDR3 sequences, roughly 96% seen once. This CDR3 is 14 amino acids long. The V end was cut by 5 bases, the J end by 9 bases, with 18 bases between. The germline gives CDR1 LGHDT, CDR2 YNNKEL (reference sequence). These data are taken from a study of CD8 T cells in Susac syndrome. Study results and limitations: By the study's own acknowledgment, its TCR sequencing and HLA analysis included relatively few individuals.

The sample was CD4+ T cells from PBMCs. The TCR originated in a human donor with multiple sclerosis. The gene calls are TRBV3-1 and TRBJ2-3; no firm D call. CDR3 sequence (DNA): TGTGCCAGCAGCACCGGGCTCCTATTCGCGACGCAGTATTTT. Residues: CASSTGLLFATQYF.